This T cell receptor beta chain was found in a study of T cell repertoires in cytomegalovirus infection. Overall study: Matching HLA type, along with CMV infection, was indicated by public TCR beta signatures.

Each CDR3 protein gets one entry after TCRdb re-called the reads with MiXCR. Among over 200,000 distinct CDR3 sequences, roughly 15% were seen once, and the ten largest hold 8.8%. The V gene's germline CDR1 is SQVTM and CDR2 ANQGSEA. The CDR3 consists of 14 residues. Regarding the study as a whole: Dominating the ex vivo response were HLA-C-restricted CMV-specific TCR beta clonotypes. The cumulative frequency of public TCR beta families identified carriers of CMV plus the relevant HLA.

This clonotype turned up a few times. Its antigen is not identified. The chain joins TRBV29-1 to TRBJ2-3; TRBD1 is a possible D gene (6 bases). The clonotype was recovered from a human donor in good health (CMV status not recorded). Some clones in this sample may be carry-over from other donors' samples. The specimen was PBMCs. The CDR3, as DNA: TGCAGTGCTTGGGGGCGAGGCGGCACAGATACGCAGTATTTT. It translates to CSAWGRGGTDTQYF.